One and the same sample provided the 10 T cell receptor beta chains below, sequenced in a study of T-cell memory formation after mild COVID-19. TCRdb passed the 5' RACE reads through MiXCR, listing each CDR3 protein once. This table has under 400,000 distinct CDR3 sequences, around 27% appearing once. Material for sequencing was PBMCs or a T cell subset sorted from them (not recorded which). These receptors all stem from an adult woman who had mild COVID-19 (a few samples of this study predate the infection). Cell type and time point are not known.

V is TRBV24-1 and J is TRBJ2-1, with D possibly TRBD2 on 5 matching bases. This CDR3 region has 15 residues. Germline CDR1 KGHDR, CDR2 SFDVKD. Between the trimmed V and J ends, which lost 0 bases and 2 bases, there was a span of 7 bases. CDR3 sequence (DNA): TGTGCCACCAGTGATTTGCGCGGGCCCTACAATGAGCAGTTCTTC. Amino acid sequence: CATSDLRGPYNEQFF.

In this sample, this clonotype turned up a few times. The genes are TRBV11-2 and TRBJ2-1; D might be TRBD1 (6 bases). This CDR3 region has 15 residues. Trimming pared 6 bases from V and 5 bases from J, leaving 17 bases between. Looked up from germline, CDR1 is SGHAT and CDR2 is FQNNGV. The CDR3 loop is CASSPGTNYNNEQFF. Here the CDR3 DNA reads TGTGCCAGCAGTCCGGGGACAAATTATAACAATGAGCAGTTCTTC.

A few counts support this clonotype. The genes are TRBV27 and TRBJ1-2; 7 nucleotides match TRBD1. After removal of 5 bases from V and 5 bases from J, the junction contained 11 bases not matched to a gene. The CDR3 sequence is 15 residues long. Germline CDR1 reads MNHEY; CDR2 reads SMNVEV (reference sequence). The CDR3 region is CASSPPDRKGYGYTF. CDR3 DNA sequence: TGTGCCAGCAGTCCCCCGGACAGGAAAGGGTATGGCTACACCTTC.

The rearrangement links TRBV4-3 to TRBJ2-7; 15 nucleotides line up with TRBD2. The CDR3 sequence is 17 residues long. V lost 2 bases, J lost 2 bases, and 4 bases stayed unmatched. Germline assignment: CDR1 LGHNA and CDR2 YSLEER. The CDR3 loop reads CASSQPGLAGGPYEQYF. The CDR3 region has the DNA TGCGCCAGCAGCCAACCGGGACTAGCGGGAGGCCCCTACGAGCAGTACTTC.

The chain combines TRBV29-1 with TRBJ2-2; D is tentatively TRBD1 or TRBD2 (5 bases each). The CDR3 totals 14 residues. CDR1 is SQVTM and CDR2 is ANQGSEA in the germline V gene. Trimming cost V 4 bases and J 7 bases, with 16 bases left between them. CDR3 protein: CSVVRDVVSGELFF. The CDR3 DNA sequence: TGCAGCGTTGTCAGGGACGTTGTAAGCGGGGAGCTGTTTTTT.

This clonotype was counted ten times or more. The rearrangement uses TRBV10-3 and TRBJ2-7; D not certain. CDR3 size: 13 residues. Germline lookup yields CDR1 ENHRY and CDR2 SYGVKD. V was pared by 0 bases and J by 4 bases, with 7 bases between. The CDR3 region is CAISESMGYEQYF. As DNA, the CDR3 is TGTGCCATCAGTGAGTCAATGGGTTACGAGCAGTACTTC.

This chain connects TRBV4-3 to TRBJ1-1; D remains ambiguous. CDR3 size: 14 residues. CDR1 is LGHNA, CDR2 YSLEER, per germline. Trimming stripped 0 bases from V and 10 bases from J, with 15 bases between. This CDR3 is CASSQDKYGEVAFF. CDR3 DNA: TGCGCCAGCAGCCAAGATAAGTATGGAGAGGTAGCTTTCTTT.

This clonotype was counted a few times. This chain connects TRBV29-1 to TRBJ2-3, with 10 bases identical to TRBD1. CDR3 length: 16 amino acids. Germline values: CDR1 SQVTM, CDR2 ANQGSEA. The V gene end was trimmed by 0 bases and the J gene end by 6 bases; junction bases not matched to a gene: 9. The CDR3: CSVEDRQGATFDTQYF. The CDR3 DNA is TGCAGCGTTGAAGATAGACAGGGGGCTACCTTTGATACGCAGTATTTT.

The rearrangement joins TRBV7-3 to TRBJ1-1, with D perhaps TRBD1 (6 bases). The V gene's germline CDR1 is SGHTA and CDR2 FQGTGA. The CDR3 covers 15 residues. Trimming took off 0 bases at V and 4 bases at J, with 12 bases between the two ends. CDR3 protein: CASSLTPGAGTEAFF. CDR3 coding DNA: TGTGCCAGCAGCTTAACCCCAGGGGCGGGCACTGAAGCTTTCTTT.

There are a few counts of this clonotype. Its ends do not fully match the called genes, so a read error is possible. The chain has TRBV12-3 or TRBV12-4 and TRBJ2-1; D remains unclear. This CDR3 is built from 9 residues. CDR3 sequence reads: CASSFPLVF. The CDR3 region has the DNA TGTGCCAGCAGTTTCCCTCTAGTCTTC.